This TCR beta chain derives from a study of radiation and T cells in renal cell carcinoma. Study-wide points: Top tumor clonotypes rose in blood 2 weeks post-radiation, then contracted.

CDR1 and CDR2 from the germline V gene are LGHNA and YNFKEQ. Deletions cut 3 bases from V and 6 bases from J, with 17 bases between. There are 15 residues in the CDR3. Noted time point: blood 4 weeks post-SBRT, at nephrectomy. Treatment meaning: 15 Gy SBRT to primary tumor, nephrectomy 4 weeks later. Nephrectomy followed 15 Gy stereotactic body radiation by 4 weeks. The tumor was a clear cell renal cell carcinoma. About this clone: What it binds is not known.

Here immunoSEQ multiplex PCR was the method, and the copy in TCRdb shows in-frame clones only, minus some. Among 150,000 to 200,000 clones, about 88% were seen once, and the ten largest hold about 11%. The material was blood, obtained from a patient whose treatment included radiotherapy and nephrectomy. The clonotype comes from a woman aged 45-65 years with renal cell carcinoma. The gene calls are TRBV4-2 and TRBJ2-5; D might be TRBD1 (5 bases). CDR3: CASSQASDLGQTQYF. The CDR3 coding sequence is TGTGCCAGCAGCCAGGCGTCGGATTTGGGGCAGACCCAGTACTTC.